The text below deals with one TCR beta chain. Its target is not known. PCR primers comprised 60 Vbeta and 13 Jbeta primers. Original methodology: Later reanalysis found about 80 million unique TCR beta chains, roughly 10 million of them shared. Method: immunoSEQ multiplex PCR; TCRdb's copy keeps in-frame clones and lacks some. The V and J calls and clone size are taken from that table; D and trimming were inferred from the DNA. Of 82,000 or so clones listed, around 10% are singletons. The donors were healthy bone marrow donors. Germline CDR1 SGHVS, CDR2 FNYEAQ. J was trimmed by 8 bases and V by 4 bases; bases with no gene match: 8. This CDR3 is built from 14 residues. These data originate in a study of cytomegalovirus exposure and HLA in healthy donors. Study-wide context: As an earlier analysis found, roughly 180 million T cells yielded 95 million to 130 million unique TCR beta sequences.

Whole-study findings and limits: Researchers catalogued roughly 170 TCR beta chains as cytomegalovirus-associated.

The receptor's source is a man between 60 and 70 years old in good health and CMV-seropositive. The chain employs TRBV7-6 and TRBJ2-1, with TRBD2 matching over 7 bases. The source material was PBMCs. CDR3 DNA sequence: TGTGCCAGCAGCTGGGGTCTAGCGGTGGATGAGCAGTTCTTC. The encoded protein is CASSWGLAVDEQFF. Supplemented by reference TRBV7-6 and TRBJ2-1, the full variable domain reads GAGVSQSPRYKVTKRGQDVALRCDPISGHVSLYWYRQALGQGPEFLTYFNYEAQQDKSGLPNDRFSAERPEGSISTLTIQRTEQRDSAMYRCASSWGLAVDEQFFGPGTRLTVL.